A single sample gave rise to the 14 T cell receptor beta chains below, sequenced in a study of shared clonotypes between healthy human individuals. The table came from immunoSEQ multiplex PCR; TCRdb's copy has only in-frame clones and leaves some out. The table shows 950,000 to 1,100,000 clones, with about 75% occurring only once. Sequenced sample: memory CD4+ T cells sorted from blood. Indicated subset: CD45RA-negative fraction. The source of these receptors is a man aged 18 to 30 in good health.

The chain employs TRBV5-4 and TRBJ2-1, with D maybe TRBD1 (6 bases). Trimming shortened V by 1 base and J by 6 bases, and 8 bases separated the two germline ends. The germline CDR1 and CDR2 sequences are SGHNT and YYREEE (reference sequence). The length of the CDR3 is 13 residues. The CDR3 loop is CASSLMGANEQFF. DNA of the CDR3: TGTGCCAGCAGCTTGATGGGGGCCAATGAGCAGTTCTTC.

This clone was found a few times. The CDR3 DNA reads TGTGCCAGCAGTGAAGCTTCGCGAGGGAATAGCAATCAGCCCCAGCATTTT. Translation gives CASSEASRGNSNQPQHF. This chain joins TRBV6-1 and TRBJ1-5; D remains unclear. The germline V gene encodes CDR1 MNHNS and CDR2 SASEGT. The CDR3 has 17 residues. V was clipped by 0 bases and J by 0 bases, with 12 bases between them.

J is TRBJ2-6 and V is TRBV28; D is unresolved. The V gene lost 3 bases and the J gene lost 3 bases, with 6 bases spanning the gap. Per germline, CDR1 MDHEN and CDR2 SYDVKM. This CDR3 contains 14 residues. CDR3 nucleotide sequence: TGTGCCAGCAGTTTTTCTTTTGGGGCCAACGTCCTGACTTTC. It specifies CASSFSFGANVLTF.

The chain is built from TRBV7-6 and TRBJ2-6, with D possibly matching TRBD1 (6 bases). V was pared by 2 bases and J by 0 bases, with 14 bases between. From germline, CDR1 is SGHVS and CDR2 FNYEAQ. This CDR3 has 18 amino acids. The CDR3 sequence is CASSLTDRTLSGANVLTF. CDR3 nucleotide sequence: TGTGCCAGCAGCTTAACCGACAGGACCCTCTCTGGGGCCAACGTCCTGACTTTC.

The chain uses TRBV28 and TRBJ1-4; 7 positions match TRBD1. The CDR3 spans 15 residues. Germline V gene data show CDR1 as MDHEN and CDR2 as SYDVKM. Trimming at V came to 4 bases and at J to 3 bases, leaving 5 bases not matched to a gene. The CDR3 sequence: CASSSSGGANEKLFF. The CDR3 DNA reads TGTGCCAGCAGTTCATCAGGGGGGGCTAATGAAAAACTGTTTTTT.

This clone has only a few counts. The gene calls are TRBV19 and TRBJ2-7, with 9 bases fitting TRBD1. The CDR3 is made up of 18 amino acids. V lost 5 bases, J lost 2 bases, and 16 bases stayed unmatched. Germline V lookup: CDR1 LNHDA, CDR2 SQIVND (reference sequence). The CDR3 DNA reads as TGTGCCAGTAGTTCTCTACTCATCTCGGGACAGGGTACCTACGAGCAGTACTTC. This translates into CASSSLLISGQGTYEQYF.

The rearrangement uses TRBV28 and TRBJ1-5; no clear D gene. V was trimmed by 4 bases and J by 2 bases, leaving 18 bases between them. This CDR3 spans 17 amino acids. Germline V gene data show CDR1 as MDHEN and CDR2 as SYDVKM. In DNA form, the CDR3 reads TGTGCCAGCAGTTCCCTCCCCTTCCTCCCGGGCAATCAGCCCCAGCATTTT. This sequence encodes CASSSLPFLPGNQPQHF.

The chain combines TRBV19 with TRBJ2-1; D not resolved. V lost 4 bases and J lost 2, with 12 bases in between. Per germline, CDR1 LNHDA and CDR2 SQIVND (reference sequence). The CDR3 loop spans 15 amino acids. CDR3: CASSRVGSTYNEQFF. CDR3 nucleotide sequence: TGTGCCAGTAGTAGAGTTGGTAGCACCTACAATGAGCAGTTCTTC.

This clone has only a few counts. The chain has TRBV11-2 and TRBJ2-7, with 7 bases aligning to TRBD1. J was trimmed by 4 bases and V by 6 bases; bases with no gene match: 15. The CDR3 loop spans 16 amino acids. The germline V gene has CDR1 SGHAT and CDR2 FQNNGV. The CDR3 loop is CASSHDSGGIVYEQYF. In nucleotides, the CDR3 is TGTGCCAGCAGTCATGATTCAGGGGGAATTGTGTACGAGCAGTACTTC.

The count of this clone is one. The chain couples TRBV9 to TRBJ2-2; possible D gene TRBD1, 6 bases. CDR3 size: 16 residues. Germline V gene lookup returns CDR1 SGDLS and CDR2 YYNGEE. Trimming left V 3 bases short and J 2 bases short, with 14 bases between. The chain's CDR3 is CASSATGNSNTGELFF. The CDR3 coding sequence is TGTGCCAGCAGCGCAACAGGGAACTCCAACACCGGGGAGCTGTTTTTT.

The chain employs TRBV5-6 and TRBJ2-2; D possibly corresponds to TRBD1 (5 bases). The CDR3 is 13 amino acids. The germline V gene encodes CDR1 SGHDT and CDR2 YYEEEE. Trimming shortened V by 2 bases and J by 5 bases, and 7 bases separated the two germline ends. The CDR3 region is CASSFAGTGELFF. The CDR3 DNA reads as TGTGCCAGCAGCTTTGCAGGGACCGGGGAGCTGTTTTTT.

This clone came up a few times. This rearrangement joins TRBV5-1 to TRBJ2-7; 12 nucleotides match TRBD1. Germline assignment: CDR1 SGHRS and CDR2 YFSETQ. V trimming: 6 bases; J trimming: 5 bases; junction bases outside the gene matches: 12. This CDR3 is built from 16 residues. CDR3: CASTPSSGTGGHEQYF. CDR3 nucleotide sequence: TGCGCCAGCACCCCGTCGTCCGGGACAGGGGGCCACGAGCAGTACTTC.

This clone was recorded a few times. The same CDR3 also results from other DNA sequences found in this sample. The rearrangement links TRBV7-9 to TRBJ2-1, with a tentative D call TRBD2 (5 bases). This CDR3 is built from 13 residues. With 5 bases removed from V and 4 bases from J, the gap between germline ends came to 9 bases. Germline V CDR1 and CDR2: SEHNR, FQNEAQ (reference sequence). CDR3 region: CASSPGDYNEQFF. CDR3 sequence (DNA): TGTGCCAGCAGCCCCGGGGATTACAATGAGCAGTTCTTC.

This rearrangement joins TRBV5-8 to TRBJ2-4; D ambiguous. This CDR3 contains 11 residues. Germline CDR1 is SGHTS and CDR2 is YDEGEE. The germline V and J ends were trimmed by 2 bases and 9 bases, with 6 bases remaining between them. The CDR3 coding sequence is TGTGCCAGCAGCTTTTTGGGCATTCAGTACTTC. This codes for CASSFLGIQYF.